A selection of T cell receptor beta chains follows, all from one sample in a study of blood T cells in healthy people across ages. One entry per CDR3 protein results from TCRdb running MiXCR on the 5' RACE reads. Among 850,000 to 1,000,000 distinct CDR3 sequences listed, 51% were seen once. Sample: blood. These receptors were obtained from a woman aged 60-75 years in good health. Both conserved end residues are part of each CDR3. D genes are given only for firm matches. Expanded clones are given a class, and other clones once, few, many or no size at all.

cdr3_aa	cdr3_nt	clone_size	d_call	j_call	v_call
CASSLFNNEQYF	TGTGCCAGCAGTCTTTTTAACAATGAGCAGTACTTC	NA	NA	TRBJ2-5	TRBV12-3/TRBV12-4
CASKALEASPLHF	TGTGCCAGCAAAGCCTTGGAGGCTTCACCCCTCCACTTT	NA	NA	TRBJ1-6	TRBV2
CASSPPGGLIEQYF	TGTGCCAGCAGTCCCCCGGGAGGGCTGATCGAGCAGTACTTC	few	TRBD2	TRBJ2-7	TRBV6-6
CASSPPGGQRYEQYF	TGTGCCAGCAGCCCCCCGGGCGGACAAAGATACGAGCAGTACTTC	NA	NA	TRBJ2-7	TRBV6-1
CSARDSTGSPTDTQYF	TGCAGTGCTAGAGACAGCACAGGGAGTCCGACAGATACGCAGTATTTT	NA	NA	TRBJ2-3	TRBV20-1
CASSLDPHDFADTQYF	TGTGCCAGCAGCTTAGATCCCCATGATTTCGCAGATACGCAGTATTTT	NA	NA	TRBJ2-3	TRBV7-2
CASSQDLPSTIQYF	TGCGCCAGCAGCCAAGATCTCCCTAGTACCATTCAGTACTTC	few	NA	TRBJ2-4	TRBV4-3
CASSKDRGQDQPQHF	TGTGCCAGCAGTAAAGACAGGGGGCAAGATCAGCCCCAGCATTTT	NA	TRBD1	TRBJ1-5	TRBV6-2/TRBV6-3
CASGGTGAFYNEQYF	TGTGCCAGCGGTGGAACAGGGGCGTTCTACAATGAGCAGTACTTC	once	TRBD1	TRBJ2-5	TRBV6-1
CSARQQGGTGELFF	TGCAGTGCTAGGCAACAGGGGGGGACCGGGGAGCTGTTTTTT	NA	NA	TRBJ2-2	TRBV20-1
CASSYSGGLAYEQYF	TGTGCCAGCAGTTACTCGGGGGGACTAGCGTACGAGCAGTACTTC	NA	TRBD2	TRBJ2-7	TRBV6-5
CASSSNRGYEQYF	TGTGCCAGCAGCTCTAACCGTGGCTACGAGCAGTACTTC	NA	NA	TRBJ2-7	TRBV3-1
CAISETNANYGYTF	TGTGCCATCAGTGAAACGAACGCTAACTATGGCTACACCTTC	many	NA	TRBJ1-2	TRBV10-3
CVSSGSGRKIRLDTQYF	TGTGTCAGCAGCGGATCTGGACGTAAGATACGGCTAGATACGCAGTATTTT	NA	NA	TRBJ2-3	TRBV14
CASSWAGGMDEQFF	TGTGCCAGCAGTTGGGCAGGGGGTATGGATGAGCAGTTCTTC	NA	TRBD1	TRBJ2-1	TRBV12-3/TRBV12-4
CASGSNANTGELFF	TGTGCCAGCGGCAGTAATGCGAACACCGGGGAGCTGTTTTTT	NA	NA	TRBJ2-2	TRBV12-3/TRBV12-4
CASSVDTSDTQYF	TGTGCCAGCAGTGTAGACACATCAGATACGCAGTATTTT	NA	NA	TRBJ2-3	TRBV28
CASRGALSEKLFF	TGTGCCAGCAGAGGGGCGCTTTCTGAAAAACTGTTTTTT	NA	NA	TRBJ1-4	TRBV7-2
CASNSGRRGYQETRYF	TGTGCCAGCAATTCAGGTCGCCGCGGATACCAAGAGACCCGGTACTTC	NA	NA	TRBJ2-5	TRBV12-3/TRBV12-4
CASTQGYNSPLHF	TGTGCCAGCACCCAGGGATATAATTCACCCCTCCACTTT	NA	NA	TRBJ1-6	TRBV12-3/TRBV12-4
CASSWENTGELFF	TGTGCCAGCAGCTGGGAGAACACCGGGGAGCTGTTTTTT	NA	NA	TRBJ2-2	TRBV2
CASNEYTDTQYF	TGTGCCAGCAACGAATACACAGATACGCAGTATTTT	NA	NA	TRBJ2-3	TRBV7-2
CASSPSTGIPNSPLHF	TGTGCCAGCAGCCCCTCGACAGGGATCCCTAATTCACCCCTCCACTTT	NA	TRBD1	TRBJ1-6	TRBV7-8
CANSEVQRVNHYGYTF	TGTGCCAACAGTGAAGTACAGCGAGTAAACCACTATGGCTACACCTTC	NA	NA	TRBJ1-2	TRBV10-3
CASRRTAGETQYF	TGTGCCAGCAGGCGGACGGCGGGAGAGACCCAGTACTTC	few	NA	TRBJ2-5	TRBV25-1
CASSLVQISNQPQHF	TGTGCCAGCAGTTTAGTTCAGATTAGCAATCAGCCCCAGCATTTT	NA	NA	TRBJ1-5	TRBV28
CASSLDTGEVDTQYF	TGCGCCAGCAGCTTGGATACAGGGGAGGTTGATACGCAGTATTTT	few	NA	TRBJ2-3	TRBV5-1
CSARPRTGGLREQYF	TGCAGTGCTAGACCCCGGACAGGGGGATTAAGGGAGCAGTACTTC	NA	TRBD1	TRBJ2-4	TRBV20-1
CASTQHPAHTGGRDEQYF	TGTGCCAGCACTCAGCACCCCGCCCACACAGGGGGCAGGGACGAGCAGTACTTC	NA	NA	TRBJ2-7	TRBV21-1
CSASLAGGSNEQFF	TGCAGTGCTAGCCTAGCGGGAGGAAGCAATGAGCAGTTCTTC	few	TRBD2	TRBJ2-1	TRBV20-1
CSVSYRADTQYF	TGCAGCGTTTCGTACAGGGCAGATACGCAGTATTTT	NA	NA	TRBJ2-3	TRBV29-1
CASSIDPAGGPEQFF	TGTGCCAGTAGTATAGACCCAGCGGGAGGGCCTGAGCAGTTCTTC	NA	TRBD2	TRBJ2-1	TRBV19
CSAREDRANSPLHF	TGCAGTGCTAGAGAAGACAGGGCCAATTCACCCCTCCACTTT	NA	TRBD1	TRBJ1-6	TRBV20-1
CASSQDQGWGEKLFF	TGCGCCAGCAGCCAAGATCAGGGGTGGGGTGAAAAACTGTTTTTT	NA	NA	TRBJ1-4	TRBV4-1
CASAEGLAAFF	TGTGCCAGCGCTGAGGGCCTCGCCGCTTTCTTT	NA	NA	TRBJ1-1	TRBV11-1
CASSPRDVQDTQYF	TGTGCCAGCAGCCCCCGGGATGTGCAGGATACGCAGTATTTT	NA	NA	TRBJ2-3	TRBV11-3
CASSIPSGGTDTQYF	TGTGCCAGCAGCATCCCGAGCGGGGGCACAGATACGCAGTATTTT	NA	TRBD2	TRBJ2-3	TRBV7-8
CASSLRPRTSSGANVLTF	TGTGCCAGCAGCTTAAGGCCACGGACGAGCTCTGGGGCCAACGTCCTGACTTTC	few	NA	TRBJ2-6	TRBV7-3
CATSGGQGKDTQYF	TGTGCCACCAGCGGGGGACAGGGTAAAGATACGCAGTATTTT	few	TRBD1	TRBJ2-3	TRBV15
CASSQEFQGHEQFF	TGTGCCAGCAGCCAAGAGTTCCAGGGCCATGAGCAGTTCTTC	NA	NA	TRBJ2-1	TRBV3-1
CASSQVAGVYNEQYF	TGCGCCAGCAGCCAGGTAGCGGGAGTTTACAATGAGCAGTACTTC	NA	TRBD2	TRBJ2-5	TRBV4-1
CAIRRQGAENAEAFF	TGTGCCATCAGGAGACAGGGGGCAGAGAACGCTGAAGCTTTCTTT	NA	TRBD1	TRBJ1-1	TRBV10-3
CASSQRSGTGADEQYF	TGTGCCAGCAGCCAAAGGTCCGGGACAGGGGCCGACGAGCAGTACTTC	NA	TRBD1	TRBJ2-7	TRBV3-1
CASSLRGQGVDTF	TGTGCCAGCAGCTTGAGGGGGCAAGGCGTGGACACCTTC	NA	TRBD1	TRBJ1-2	TRBV7-3
CASSLPKISGTGPWGGYTF	TGTGCCAGCAGCTTACCGAAAATATCCGGGACAGGGCCTTGGGGAGGCTACACCTTC	many	TRBD1	TRBJ1-2	TRBV13
CSVGTSGSSTDTQYF	TGCAGCGTTGGTACTAGCGGGAGCAGCACAGATACGCAGTATTTT	NA	TRBD2	TRBJ2-3	TRBV29-1
CASRVSGRADTQYF	TGCGCCAGCAGAGTTAGCGGGAGGGCAGATACGCAGTATTTT	few	TRBD2	TRBJ2-3	TRBV10-2